This TCR beta chain derives from a study of shared clonotypes between healthy human individuals. Looking at the study overall: Participating donors consisted of two women and three men aged 18 to 49.

Overall study results and limits: Clonotypes not shared had lower generation probabilities than those common to all four donors.

Nashville, Tennessee was home to all donors, each a Caucasian adult. CDR1 MGHRA and CDR2 YSYEKL come from the germline V gene. This CDR3 region has 15 residues. V was pared by 4 bases and J by 3 bases, with 9 bases of the junction left unmatched. This was a deep-level run. Here immunoSEQ multiplex PCR was the method, and the copy in TCRdb shows in-frame clones only, minus some. The profile shows approximately 350,000 clones, about 97% of them singletons. As for this clone: Its matching antigen is unknown.

The J gene is TRBJ2-7, the V gene TRBV4-1; 7 nucleotides line up with TRBD1. Sequencing input: memory CD8+ T cells sorted from blood. Subset here: CD45RO+ cells pooled with CCR7-negative TemRA cells. This receptor was identified in a man aged 25 to 40 in good health. This chain's CDR3 is CASSPYGTEFYEQYF. CDR3 DNA: TGCGCCAGCAGCCCCTATGGGACAGAGTTCTACGAGCAGTACTTC.